The 24 T cell receptor beta chains below all came from one sample that was sequenced in a study of blood T cells in healthy people across ages. Using a J-beta primer mix together with a sample-barcoded 5' primer, a second PCR was run for roughly 7 to 11 cycles. TCRdb called the 5' RACE reads again in MiXCR, with one record for every CDR3 protein. The repertoire holds over 950,000 distinct CDR3 sequences, with 35% to 40% as singletons. The sample consisted of blood. Receptors were obtained from a man in his late teens or twenties in good health.

The chain carries TRBV5-1 and TRBJ2-5, with TRBD1 as a possible D gene (6 bases). The CDR3 sequence is 16 residues long. Per the germline V gene, CDR1 is SGHRS and CDR2 is YFSETQ. V shed 6 bases and J shed 0 bases, with 18 bases lying between them. The CDR3 region has the DNA TGCGCCAGCACTCTAAAACAGGGAATGTACCAAGAGACCCAGTACTTC. Protein sequence: CASTLKQGMYQETQYF. The whole variable domain, remainder taken from reference TRBV5-1 and TRBJ2-5, is KAGVTQTPRYLIKTRGQQVTLSCSPISGHRSVSWYQQTPGQGLQFLFEYFSETQRNKGNFPGRFSGRQFSNSRSEMNVSTLELGDSALYLCASTLKQGMYQETQYFGPGTRLLVL.

This clonotype was seen a single time. The chain is built from TRBV6-6 and TRBJ1-5, with 7 nucleotides matching TRBD1. V dropped 3 bases and J dropped 6; count of bases not matched to a gene: 14. This CDR3 region has 17 residues. The germline V gene has CDR1 MNHNY and CDR2 SVGAGI (reference sequence). The CDR3 is CASSYSFDRAGSQPQHF. DNA of the CDR3: TGTGCCAGCAGTTATTCCTTCGACAGGGCGGGGAGTCAGCCCCAGCATTTT.

This clonotype was counted only a few times. This chain links TRBV7-2 with TRBJ2-5; D unclear. Trimming left V 3 bases short and J 1 base short, with 6 bases between. CDR1 is SGHTA, CDR2 FQGNSA, per germline. The CDR3 is 13 amino acids. In DNA form, the CDR3 reads TGTGCCAGCAGCTTGGTGCTCCAAGAGACCCAGTACTTC. This gives the protein CASSLVLQETQYF.

The rearrangement uses TRBV12-3 or TRBV12-4 and TRBJ2-1, with 11 bases matching TRBD2. Trimming cost V 5 bases and J 9 bases; bases outside gene matches: 3. This CDR3 is 13 amino acids long. CDR3 sequence (DNA): TGTGCCAGCAGTCAGGGACTAGCGGCTGAGCAGTTCTTC. It yields the protein CASSQGLAAEQFF.

This clonotype was detected a few times. The V call is TRBV20-1, the J call TRBJ2-3; unclear D gene. Trimming pared 0 bases from V and 0 bases from J, leaving 13 bases between. Germline CDR1 and CDR2: DFQATT and SNEGSKA (reference sequence). The CDR3 runs to 16 residues. The CDR3 DNA sequence: TGCAGTGCTAGAGATCCGGGTAGCTGGAGCACAGATACGCAGTATTTT. Translated: CSARDPGSWSTDTQYF.

The chain joins TRBV4-2 to TRBJ1-6; D is undetermined. Trimming removed 0 bases from V and 10 bases from J, with 13 bases in between. In germline, CDR1 is LGHNA, CDR2 YNFKEQ. The CDR3 has 15 amino acids. The CDR3 is CASSQDTQRPSPLHF. CDR3 DNA sequence: TGTGCCAGCAGCCAAGACACCCAGCGGCCCTCACCCCTCCACTTT.

This clonotype showed up just once. This chain connects TRBV25-1 to TRBJ2-3; 11 bases align to TRBD2. Trimming cost V 2 bases and J 2 bases; bases outside gene matches: 6. This CDR3 is built from 17 residues. Germline assignment: CDR1 MGHDK and CDR2 SYGVNS. CDR3 residues: CASSERASGGITDTQYF. The CDR3 DNA reads as TGTGCCAGCAGTGAACGGGCTAGCGGGGGGATCACAGATACGCAGTATTTT.

The table lists this clonotype with a few counts. The chain combines TRBV6-5 with TRBJ1-1; D gene ambiguous. V was shortened by 2 bases and J by 1 base, with 17 bases between the two germline ends. CDR3 length: 17 residues. Germline values: CDR1 MNHEY, CDR2 SVGAGI. The CDR3: CASSYTGRRQRNTEAFF. CDR3 sequence (DNA): TGTGCCAGCAGTTACACCGGACGTCGGCAGAGGAACACTGAAGCTTTCTTT.

This clonotype occurred many times. V gene TRBV7-9 combines with J gene TRBJ2-7; D is unclear. Trimming took off 1 base at V and 5 bases at J, with 9 bases between the two ends. CDR1 and CDR2 from the germline V gene are SEHNR and FQNEAQ (reference sequence). The CDR3 has 13 residues. CDR3 nucleotides: TGTGCCAGCAGCTTAGGGGCACAAGACGAGCAGTACTTC. This gives the protein CASSLGAQDEQYF.

The chain carries TRBV12-3 or TRBV12-4 and TRBJ2-3; 8 nucleotides agree with TRBD2. The CDR3 spans 16 residues. The J segment lost 5 bases and the V segment lost 0 bases, leaving 7 bases of the junction unmatched. As DNA, the CDR3 is TGTGCCAGCAGTTTAGCTAGCGGGATTAAAGTAGATACGCAGTATTTT. Its translation: CASSLASGIKVDTQYF.

In this sample, this clonotype turned up a few times. The chain couples TRBV6-5 to TRBJ2-7; possible D gene TRBD2, 6 bases. Germline assignment: CDR1 MNHEY and CDR2 SVGAGI. Trimming shortened V by 7 bases and J by 4 bases, and 20 bases separated the two germline ends. The CDR3 runs to 15 residues. The CDR3 DNA reads as TGTGCCAGCAATCTTGGCGGGGCCGAAGAATACGAGCAGTACTTC. Translation gives CASNLGGAEEYEQYF.

The table lists this clonotype with a few counts. The chain joins TRBV9 to TRBJ1-1, with D tentatively TRBD1 (5 bases). Germline assignment: CDR1 SGDLS and CDR2 YYNGEE. This CDR3 spans 14 amino acids. V lost 4 bases, J lost 6 bases, and 16 bases lay in between. CDR3 loop: CASSSRTGDAEAFF. CDR3 DNA: TGTGCCAGCAGCTCCAGGACGGGGGACGCTGAAGCTTTCTTT.

The chain is built from TRBV7-9 and TRBJ2-5; 7 nucleotides agree with TRBD2. This CDR3 comprises 15 residues. The trim removed 2 bases at V and 2 bases at J, leaving 5 bases unmatched. The germline V gene has CDR1 SEHNR and CDR2 FQNEAQ (reference sequence). The chain's CDR3 is CASSLMGGNQETQYF. CDR3 DNA sequence: TGTGCCAGCAGCTTAATGGGAGGGAATCAAGAGACCCAGTACTTC.

V usage is TRBV4-2 and J usage is TRBJ1-3; a weak D match, TRBD1 (5 bases). Germline V gene lookup returns CDR1 LGHNA and CDR2 YNFKEQ. V dropped 1 base and J dropped 2 bases, with 9 bases sitting between them. This CDR3 contains 15 residues. The CDR3 DNA follows: TGTGCCAGCAGCCAAGGGACGACAGCTGGAAACACCATATATTTT. This codes for CASSQGTTAGNTIYF.

This clonotype was detected a few times. V and J are TRBV7-3 and TRBJ1-1; possibly TRBD1 for D (6 bases). The CDR3 runs 14 residues. Germline CDR1 and CDR2: SGHTA and FQGTGA. Trimming took off 5 bases at V and 1 base at J, with 11 bases between the two ends. The CDR3 is CASSQGHENTEAFF. Here the CDR3 DNA reads TGTGCCAGCAGCCAGGGACACGAGAACACTGAAGCTTTCTTT. The whole variable domain, remainder taken from reference TRBV7-3 and TRBJ1-1, is GAGVSQTPSNKVTEKGKYVELRCDPISGHTALYWYRQSLGQGPEFLIYFQGTGAADDSGLPNDRFFAVRPEGSVSTLKIQRTERGDSAVYLCASSQGHENTEAFFGQGTRLTVV.

The chain joins TRBV7-2 to TRBJ2-5; D is perhaps TRBD1 or TRBD2 (5 bases each). Trimming left V 1 base short and J 4 bases short, with 10 bases between. Germline lookup yields CDR1 SGHTA and CDR2 FQGNSA. This CDR3 comprises 14 residues. The CDR3 region is CASSLVRAGETQYF. In DNA form, the CDR3 reads TGTGCCAGCAGCTTAGTCAGGGCGGGAGAGACCCAGTACTTC. The full variable domain, with the rest looked up from reference TRBV7-2 and TRBJ2-5, is GAGVSQSPSNKVTEKGKDVELRCDPISGHTALYWYRQSLGQGLEFLIYFQGNSAPDKSGLPSDRFSAERTGGSVSTLTIQRTQQEDSAVYLCASSLVRAGETQYFGPGTRLLVL.

This clonotype was counted only a few times. This chain uses TRBV7-3 with TRBJ1-2, with D perhaps TRBD1 (6 bases). V was cut by 5 bases and J by 13 bases, with 23 bases left in between. The CDR3 consists of 14 residues. CDR1 and CDR2 (germline): SGHTA, FQGTGA. The CDR3 sequence is CASSPDREGTSSTF. The CDR3 coding sequence is TGTGCCAGCAGCCCGGACAGAGAGGGAACTTCTAGCACCTTC.

In nucleotides, the CDR3 is TGTGCCAGCAGCCCGTCAGCTCTGAGCAATCAGCCCCAGCATTTT. This codes for CASSPSALSNQPQHF. The rearrangement uses TRBV6-2 or TRBV6-3 and TRBJ1-5; no reliable D call. V lost 6 bases, J lost 1 base, and 13 bases lay in between. The germline V gene has CDR1 MNHEY and CDR2 SVGEGT. CDR3 length: 15 residues.

The chain has TRBV7-9 and TRBJ2-1; TRBD1 matches 7 bases. The CDR3 has 13 amino acids. V dropped 5 bases and J dropped 8; count of bases not matched to a gene: 6. CDR1 and CDR2 from the germline V gene are SEHNR and FQNEAQ (reference sequence). The CDR3 region is CASSPRQGDEQFF. The CDR3 DNA reads TGTGCCAGCAGCCCCCGACAGGGCGATGAGCAGTTCTTC.

This clonotype was observed a handful of times. This chain joins TRBV12-3 or TRBV12-4 and TRBJ2-3; 9 nucleotides line up with TRBD1. Trimming at V came to 6 bases and at J to 5 bases, leaving 6 bases not matched to a gene. The CDR3 consists of 14 residues. Here the CDR3 reads CASRHRGPGDTQYF. CDR3 bases: TGTGCCAGCAGACACAGGGGGCCGGGAGATACGCAGTATTTT.

In its sample, this clonotype was seen a few times. V and J are TRBV4-3 and TRBJ1-2; no firm D call. Germline values: CDR1 LGHNA, CDR2 YSLEER. The CDR3 is 15 residues long. Trimming cost V 0 bases and J 4 bases, with 12 bases left between them. The CDR3 loop is CASSQDNVGSYGYTF. Written as DNA, the CDR3 is TGCGCCAGCAGCCAAGATAATGTTGGGAGCTATGGCTACACCTTC.

The gene calls are TRBV5-6 and TRBJ2-3, with 12 bases lining up with TRBD1. With V trimmed by 3 bases and J by 1 base, 9 bases remained unmatched. The CDR3 has 18 residues. Germline assignment: CDR1 SGHDT and CDR2 YYEEEE. The CDR3 bases are TGTGCCAGCAGCTACCGGGACAGGGGGCGACTCCGCACAGATACGCAGTATTTT. As protein: CASSYRDRGRLRTDTQYF.

The chain links TRBV12-3 or TRBV12-4 to TRBJ1-1; the match to TRBD1 covers 9 bases. Germline trimming cut 8 bases from V and 4 bases from J; bases unmatched to any gene: 17. The CDR3 extends over 17 amino acids. CDR3 bases: TGTGCCAGCCGCTCGATTGCCGGGACAGGGTACAGCACTGAAGCTTTCTTT. Its protein product is CASRSIAGTGYSTEAFF.

This clonotype was picked up a small number of times. V usage is TRBV10-3 and J usage is TRBJ2-5; TRBD2 agrees at 12 bases. V lost 6 bases, J lost 4 bases, and 3 bases stayed unmatched. The germline gives CDR1 ENHRY, CDR2 SYGVKD. The CDR3 covers 14 residues. The CDR3 coding sequence is TGTGCCATCAGCCTGACTAGCGGGGGAGAGACCCAGTACTTC. It is translated as CAISLTSGGETQYF.